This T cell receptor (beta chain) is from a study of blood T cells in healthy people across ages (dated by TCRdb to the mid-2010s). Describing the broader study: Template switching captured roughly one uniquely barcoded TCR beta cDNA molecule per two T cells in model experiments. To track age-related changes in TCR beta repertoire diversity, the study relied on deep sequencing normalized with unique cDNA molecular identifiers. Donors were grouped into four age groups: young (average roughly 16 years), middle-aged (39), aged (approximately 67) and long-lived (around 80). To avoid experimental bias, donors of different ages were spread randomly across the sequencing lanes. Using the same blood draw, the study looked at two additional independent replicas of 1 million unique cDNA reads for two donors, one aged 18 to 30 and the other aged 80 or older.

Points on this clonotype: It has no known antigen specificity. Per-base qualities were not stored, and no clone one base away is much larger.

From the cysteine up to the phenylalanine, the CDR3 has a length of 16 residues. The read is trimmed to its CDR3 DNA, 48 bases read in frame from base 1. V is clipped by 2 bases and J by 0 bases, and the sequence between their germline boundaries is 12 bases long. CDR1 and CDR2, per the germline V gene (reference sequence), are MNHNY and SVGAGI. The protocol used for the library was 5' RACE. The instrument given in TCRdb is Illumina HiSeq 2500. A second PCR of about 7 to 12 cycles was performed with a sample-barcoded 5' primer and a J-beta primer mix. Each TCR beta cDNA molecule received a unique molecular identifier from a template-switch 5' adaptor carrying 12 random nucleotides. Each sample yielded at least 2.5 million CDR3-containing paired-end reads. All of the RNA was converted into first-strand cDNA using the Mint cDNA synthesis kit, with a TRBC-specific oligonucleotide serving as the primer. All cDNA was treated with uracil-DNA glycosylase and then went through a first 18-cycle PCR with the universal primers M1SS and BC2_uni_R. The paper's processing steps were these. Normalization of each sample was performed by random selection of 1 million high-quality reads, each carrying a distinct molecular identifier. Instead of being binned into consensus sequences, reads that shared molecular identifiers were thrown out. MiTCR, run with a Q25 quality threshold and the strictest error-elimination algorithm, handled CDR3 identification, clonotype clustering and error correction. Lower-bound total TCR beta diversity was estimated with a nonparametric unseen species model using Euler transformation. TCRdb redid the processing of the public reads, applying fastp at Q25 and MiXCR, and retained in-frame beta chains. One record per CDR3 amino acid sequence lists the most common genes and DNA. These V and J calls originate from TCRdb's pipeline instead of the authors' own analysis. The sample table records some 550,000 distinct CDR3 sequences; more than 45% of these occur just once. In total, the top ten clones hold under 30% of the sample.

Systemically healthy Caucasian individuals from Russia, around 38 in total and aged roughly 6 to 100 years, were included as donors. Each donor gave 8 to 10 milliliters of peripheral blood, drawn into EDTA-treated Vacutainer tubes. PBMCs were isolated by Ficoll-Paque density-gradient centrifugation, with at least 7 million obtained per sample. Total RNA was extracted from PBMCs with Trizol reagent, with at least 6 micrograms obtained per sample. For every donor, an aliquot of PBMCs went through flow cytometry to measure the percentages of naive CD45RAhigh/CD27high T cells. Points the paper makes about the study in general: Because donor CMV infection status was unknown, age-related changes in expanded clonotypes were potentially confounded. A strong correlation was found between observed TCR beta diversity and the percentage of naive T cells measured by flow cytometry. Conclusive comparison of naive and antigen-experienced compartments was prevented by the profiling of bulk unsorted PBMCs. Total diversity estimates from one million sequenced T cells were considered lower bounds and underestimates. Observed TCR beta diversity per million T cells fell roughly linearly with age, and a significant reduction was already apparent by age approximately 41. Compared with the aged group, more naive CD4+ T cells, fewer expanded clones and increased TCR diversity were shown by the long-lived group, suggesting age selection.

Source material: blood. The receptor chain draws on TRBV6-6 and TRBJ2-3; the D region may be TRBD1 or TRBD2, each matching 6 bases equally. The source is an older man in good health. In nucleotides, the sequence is TGTGCCAGCAGTTACGGAGGGGGTCAAAGCACAGATACGCAGTATTTT. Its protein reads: CASSYGGGQSTDTQYF.